This note documents a single TCR beta chain sequence. A read error may account for a junction end that differs from germline. This CDR3 is 13 amino acids long. CDR1 and CDR2 from the germline V gene are SSHAT and FNYEAQ (reference sequence). The data were obtained in a study of shared clonotypes between healthy human individuals. Data came from immunoSEQ multiplex PCR; TCRdb stores just in-frame clones and leaves some out. This table has 1.4 million or so clones, approximately 98.5% appearing once. Material: naive CD4+ T cells sorted from blood. The subset is: CD45RA+ positively selected. This chain links TRBV7-7 with TRBJ2-1; D unclear. This TCR was sampled from a young man in good health. The CDR3 nucleotides are TGTGCTAGCAGCTTAGCTGTGGCGGAGCTGCAGTTCTTC. Amino acids: CASSLAVAELQFF.